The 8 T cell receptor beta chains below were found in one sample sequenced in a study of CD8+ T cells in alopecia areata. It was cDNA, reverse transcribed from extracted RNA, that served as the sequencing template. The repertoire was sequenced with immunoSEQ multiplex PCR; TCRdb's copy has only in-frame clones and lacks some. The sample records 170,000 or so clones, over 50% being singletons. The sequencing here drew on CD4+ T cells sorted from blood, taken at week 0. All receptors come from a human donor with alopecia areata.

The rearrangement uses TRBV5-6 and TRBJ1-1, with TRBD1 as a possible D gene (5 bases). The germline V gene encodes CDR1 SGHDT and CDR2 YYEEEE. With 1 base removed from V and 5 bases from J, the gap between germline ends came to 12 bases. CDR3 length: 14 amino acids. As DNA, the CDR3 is TGTGCCAGCAGCTTGTGGGGGAGAGGGACTGAAGCTTTCTTT. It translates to CASSLWGRGTEAFF.

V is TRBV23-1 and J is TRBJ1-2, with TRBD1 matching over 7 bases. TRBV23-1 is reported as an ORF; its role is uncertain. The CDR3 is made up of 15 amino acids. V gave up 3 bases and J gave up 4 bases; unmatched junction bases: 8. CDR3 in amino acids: CASSHRGQVRYGYTF. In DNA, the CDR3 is TGCGCCAGCAGTCACCGAGGACAGGTTCGCTATGGCTACACCTTC.

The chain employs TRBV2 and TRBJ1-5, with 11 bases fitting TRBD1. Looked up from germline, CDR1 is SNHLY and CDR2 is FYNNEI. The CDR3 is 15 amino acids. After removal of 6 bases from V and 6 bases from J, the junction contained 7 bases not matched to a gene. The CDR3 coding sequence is TGTGCCAGCAGGACCGGGACAGGGGGAGGTCAGCCCCAGCATTTT. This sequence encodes CASRTGTGGGQPQHF.

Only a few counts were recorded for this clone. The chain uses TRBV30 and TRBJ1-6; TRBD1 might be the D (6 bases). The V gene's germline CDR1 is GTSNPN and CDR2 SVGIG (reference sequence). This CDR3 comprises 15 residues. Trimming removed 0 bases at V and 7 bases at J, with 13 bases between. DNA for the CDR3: TGTGCCTGGAGTGTATTAGGGGGTGGCAATTCACCCCTCCACTTT. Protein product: CAWSVLGGGNSPLHF.

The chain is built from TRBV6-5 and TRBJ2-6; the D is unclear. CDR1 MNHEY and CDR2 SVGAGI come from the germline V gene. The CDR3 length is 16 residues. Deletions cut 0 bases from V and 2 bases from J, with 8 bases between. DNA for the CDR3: TGTGCCAGCAGTTACTCGGTACAGCCTGGGGCCAACGTCCTGACTTTC. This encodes CASSYSVQPGANVLTF.

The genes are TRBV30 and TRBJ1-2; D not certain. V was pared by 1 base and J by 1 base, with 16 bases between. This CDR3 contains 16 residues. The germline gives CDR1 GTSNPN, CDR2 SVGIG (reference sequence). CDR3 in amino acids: CAWSAGPGFVNYGYTF. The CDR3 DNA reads TGTGCCTGGAGTGCCGGCCCGGGGTTTGTTAACTATGGCTACACCTTC.

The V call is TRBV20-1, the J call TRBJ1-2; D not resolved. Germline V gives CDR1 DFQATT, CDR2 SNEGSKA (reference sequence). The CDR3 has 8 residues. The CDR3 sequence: CYSPGYTF. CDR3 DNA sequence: TGCTATTCCCCTGGCTACACCTTC.

The CDR3 reads CASSQEKWGSPLHF. The DNA of the CDR3 is TGTGCCAGCAGCCAGGAAAAATGGGGTTCACCCCTCCACTTT. The chain combines TRBV14 with TRBJ1-6; D uncertain. V lost 3 bases to trimming and J lost 9 bases, with 12 bases between them. Germline V gene lookup returns CDR1 SGHDN and CDR2 FVKESK. There are 14 residues in the CDR3.